The source of this T cell receptor beta chain is a study of CXCR3-negative and CXCR3-positive naive CD8 T cells. The CDR3 contains 15 residues. CDR1 SGHVS and CDR2 FNYEAQ come from the germline V gene. UMI-labeled TRB cDNA libraries were prepared by 5' RACE. TCRdb re-called the 5' RACE reads and gives one entry per CDR3 protein, without DNA. This listing includes about 90,000 distinct CDR3 sequences. This receptor was obtained from a human donor in good health. Some clones in this sample may be carry-over from other donors' samples. The sample taken for sequencing was naive CXCR3- CD8+ T cells from blood. As to subset: CD45RO-CCR7+CD27+CD95- naive CD8+ T cells lacking CXCR3 (TNR3-). This rearrangement joins TRBV7-6 to TRBJ2-2; TCRdb designates TRBD1, a call that cannot be tested without DNA. This CDR3 is CASSSRTGSTGELFF.